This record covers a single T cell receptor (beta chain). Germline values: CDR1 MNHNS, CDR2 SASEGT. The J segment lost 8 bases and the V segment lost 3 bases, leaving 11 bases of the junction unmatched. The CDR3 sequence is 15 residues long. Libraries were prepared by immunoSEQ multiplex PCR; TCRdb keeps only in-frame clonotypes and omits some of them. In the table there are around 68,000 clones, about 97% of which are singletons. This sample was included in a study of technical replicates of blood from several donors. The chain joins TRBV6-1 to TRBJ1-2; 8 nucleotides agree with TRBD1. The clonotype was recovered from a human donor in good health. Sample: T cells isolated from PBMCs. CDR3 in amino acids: CASSDKDRGGQGYTF. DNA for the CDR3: TGTGCCAGCAGTGACAAAGACAGGGGAGGACAAGGCTACACCTTC.